Below, 31 T cell receptor beta chains from the same sample are listed, as sequenced in a study of beta chain features in type 1 diabetes. The sequenced template was cDNA made from the entire isolated RNA. The data were produced by immunoSEQ multiplex PCR, yet TCRdb's version contains in-frame clones alone and is incomplete. The sample shows about 450,000 clones, about an eighth of them seen only once. Sample: naive CD4+ T cells from blood. Receptor source: a woman between 18 and 29 years old in good health.

The chain recombines TRBV2 with TRBJ2-4, with 10 bases aligning to TRBD1. CDR1 is SNHLY, CDR2 FYNNEI, per germline. The CDR3 is 14 residues long. The trim removed 10 bases at V and 1 base at J, leaving 4 bases unmatched. The CDR3 nucleotides read TGTGCCACCAGACAGGGGGCGGCCAAAAACATTCAGTACTTC. Translation: CATRQGAAKNIQYF.

This chain links TRBV9 with TRBJ2-3, with a tentative D call TRBD1 (5 bases). Germline V gene data show CDR1 as SGDLS and CDR2 as YYNGEE. V was trimmed by 0 bases and J by 2 bases, leaving 10 bases between them. This CDR3 has 15 residues. The CDR3 DNA reads TGTGCCAGCAGCGTAGCTACAGGTCCCACAGATACGCAGTATTTT. This sequence encodes CASSVATGPTDTQYF. Looking up the rest from reference TRBV9 and TRBJ2-3 gives the full variable domain: DSGVTQTPKHLITATGQRVTLRCSPRSGDLSVYWYQQSLDQGLQFLIQYYNGEERAKGNILERFSAQQFPDLHSELNLSSLELGDSALYFCASSVATGPTDTQYFGPGTRLTVL.

Many counts were recorded for this clone. The genes are TRBV10-3 and TRBJ1-6; D remains unclear. The CDR3 has 13 amino acids. V lost 6 bases and J 9 bases, leaving 12 bases between the germline ends. Germline lookup yields CDR1 ENHRY and CDR2 SYGVKD. CDR3 sequence: CAISGEGRSPLHF. DNA of the CDR3: TGTGCCATCAGCGGCGAGGGTCGTTCACCCCTCCACTTT.

About this clone: The same CDR3 also results from other DNA sequences found in this sample. The genes are TRBV29-1 and TRBJ2-3; 9 bases agree with TRBD1. V gave up 6 bases and J gave up 6 bases; unmatched junction bases: 7. CDR3 length: 13 amino acids. The V gene's germline CDR1 is SQVTM and CDR2 ANQGSEA. Written as DNA, the CDR3 is TGCAGCGTGGGGGTCGGACAGGGGGATACGCAGTATTTT. The encoded protein is CSVGVGQGDTQYF.

This clone was seen a handful of times. V is TRBV4-2 and J is TRBJ2-1; D uncertain. Deletions cut 1 base from V and 8 bases from J, with 6 bases between. The CDR3 contains 12 residues. Germline CDR1 reads LGHNA; CDR2 reads YNFKEQ. The CDR3 protein is CASSQAGHEQFF. The CDR3 DNA is TGTGCCAGCAGCCAAGCTGGTCATGAGCAGTTCTTC.

This clone came up a few times. CDR3 DNA sequence: TGTGCCAGCAGTGAACAAGGGGCGACCTACGAGCAGTACGTC. This sequence encodes CASSEQGATYEQYV. This chain joins TRBV2 and TRBJ2-7; D may be TRBD1 (5 bases). V lost 2 bases and J 2 bases, leaving 10 bases between the germline ends. This CDR3 is 14 amino acids long. Germline V gives CDR1 SNHLY, CDR2 FYNNEI.

The chain combines TRBV7-2 with TRBJ1-2, with D possibly being TRBD1 (5 bases). CDR3 length: 14 amino acids. Germline CDR1 SGHTA, CDR2 FQGNSA. Trimming removed 5 bases at V and 6 bases at J, with 16 bases between. Here the CDR3 reads CASSLSRAGNGYTF. The CDR3 DNA reads TGTGCCAGCAGCCTAAGTCGGGCAGGGAATGGCTACACCTTC.

The chain links TRBV5-1 to TRBJ1-5; no clear D. Deletions cut 0 bases from V and 7 bases from J, with 11 bases between. The CDR3 contains 14 residues. Germline values: CDR1 SGHRS, CDR2 YFSETQ. The CDR3 loop reads CASSLVSGKQPQHF. The CDR3 DNA is TGCGCCAGCAGCTTGGTCTCGGGGAAGCAGCCCCAGCATTTT.

The chain recombines TRBV9 with TRBJ2-3; D unclear. The CDR3 is made up of 15 amino acids. V lost 6 bases and J 4 bases, leaving 18 bases between the germline ends. Germline V gene lookup returns CDR1 SGDLS and CDR2 YYNGEE. CDR3 amino acids: CASTLPPTSADTQYF. The CDR3 region has the DNA TGTGCCAGCACCTTGCCCCCGACCTCCGCAGATACGCAGTATTTT.

J is TRBJ2-7 and V is TRBV28; 9 bases are a match to TRBD1. J was trimmed by 2 bases and V by 4 bases; bases with no gene match: 9. Germline loops: CDR1 MDHEN, CDR2 SYDVKM. The CDR3 is made up of 16 amino acids. DNA for the CDR3: TGTGCCAGCAGTTCTCCAGGGACAGGGATCCCCTACGAGCAGTACGTC. Translating gives CASSSPGTGIPYEQYV.

This chain uses TRBV29-1 with TRBJ2-2; D call uncertain. The CDR3 runs to 13 residues. Germline V gene sequence: CDR1 SQVTM, CDR2 ANQGSEA. V lost 4 bases, J lost 1 base, and 7 bases lay in between. CDR3 protein: CSVGRLNTGELFF. Written as DNA, the CDR3 is TGCAGCGTTGGACGGTTGAACACCGGGGAGCTGTTTTTT.

J is TRBJ2-1 and V is TRBV7-3; 11 positions match TRBD1. Germline CDR1 is SGHTA and CDR2 is FQGTGA. V was pared by 2 bases and J by 4 bases, with 4 bases of the junction left unmatched. The CDR3 sequence is 16 residues long. The CDR3 DNA reads as TGTGCCAGCAGCTTATTTCGGGACAGGGGGTACAATGAGCAGTTCTTC. This translates into CASSLFRDRGYNEQFF.

This clone appeared a few times. The chain is built from TRBV18 and TRBJ2-1; perhaps TRBD2 as D (6 bases). Deletions cut 3 bases from V and 9 bases from J, with 15 bases between. The V gene's germline CDR1 is KGHSH and CDR2 LQKENI. The CDR3 has 14 amino acids. CDR3 sequence reads: CASSPLAAEGEQFF. The CDR3 DNA reads TGTGCCAGCTCACCTTTAGCGGCGGAAGGTGAGCAGTTCTTC.

This clone has only a few counts. The chain employs TRBV9 and TRBJ2-3; no definite D call. Germline V gene sequence: CDR1 SGDLS, CDR2 YYNGEE. The CDR3 runs to 17 residues. Trimming took off 0 bases at V and 3 bases at J, with 17 bases between the two ends. The CDR3 loop reads CASSVELGLDQTDTQYF. CDR3 in DNA: TGTGCCAGCAGCGTAGAGTTGGGTCTGGACCAGACAGATACGCAGTATTTT.

The sample holds a few counts of this clone. The genes are TRBV18 and TRBJ1-1, with TRBD1 identical over 7 bases. CDR1 and CDR2 (germline): KGHSH, LQKENI. The CDR3 contains 13 residues. The ends lost 3 bases at V and 8 bases at J; junction bases unmatched: 6. CDR3 DNA sequence: TGTGCCAGCTCACCCCAAGGGGGACAGGAAGCTTTCTTT. Amino acids: CASSPQGGQEAFF.

This clone was observed a handful of times. This chain joins TRBV7-2 and TRBJ1-5; D gene ambiguous. V was pared by 5 bases and J by 1 base, with 15 bases between. The germline V gene encodes CDR1 SGHTA and CDR2 FQGNSA. The CDR3 has 16 amino acids. The CDR3 coding sequence is TGTGCCAGCAGCGAGGACCACAGACTGAGCAATCAGCCCCAGCATTTT. Translated: CASSEDHRLSNQPQHF.

J is TRBJ2-3 and V is TRBV7-2, with a weak D call TRBD2 (6 bases). CDR1 is SGHTA and CDR2 is FQGNSA in the germline V gene. With 2 bases removed from V and 5 bases from J, the gap between germline ends came to 11 bases. CDR3 length equals 14 residues. In nucleotides, the CDR3 is TGTGCCAGCAGCTTAAGCAGGAGGGTAGATACGCAGTATTTT. It codes for CASSLSRRVDTQYF.

This clone was recorded a few times. The rearrangement joins TRBV29-1 to TRBJ1-2, with 7 bases that match TRBD1. The germline CDR1 and CDR2 sequences are SQVTM and ANQGSEA. The CDR3 is 14 residues long. The trim removed 4 bases at V and 5 bases at J, leaving 10 bases unmatched. The CDR3 loop is CSVAGTALKYGYTF. For the CDR3, the DNA is TGCAGCGTTGCTGGGACAGCCCTAAAGTATGGCTACACCTTC.

This sequence joins TRBV13 and TRBJ2-3; D is possibly TRBD1 or TRBD2 (6 bases each). V gave up 4 bases and J gave up 3 bases, with 23 bases separating them. This CDR3 has 18 amino acids. Germline values: CDR1 PRHDT, CDR2 FYEKMQ (reference sequence). The CDR3 protein is CASSSGALGSLTTDTQYF. CDR3 bases: TGTGCCAGCAGCTCGGGGGCGCTCGGGAGTCTGACGACAGATACGCAGTATTTT.

The V and J genes are TRBV29-1 and TRBJ2-7; 14 nucleotides agree with TRBD2. The V gene's germline CDR1 is SQVTM and CDR2 ANQGSEA. The CDR3 spans 14 residues. Trimming at V came to 3 bases and at J to 5 bases, leaving 3 bases not matched to a gene. The CDR3 DNA sequence: TGCAGCGTTGAGGGGACTAGCGGGAGCGACGAGCAGTACTTC. Translating it yields CSVEGTSGSDEQYF.

V usage is TRBV7-6 and J usage is TRBJ2-7; either TRBD1 or TRBD2 may supply D (5 bases each). Between the trimmed V and J ends, which lost 2 bases and 2 bases, there was a span of 10 bases. The germline V gene has CDR1 SGHVS and CDR2 FNYEAQ. This CDR3 spans 14 amino acids. The CDR3, as DNA: TGTGCCAGCAGCTTATCTGAGGGGCCCTACGAGCAGTACGTC. Translation: CASSLSEGPYEQYV.

This clone was observed a handful of times. The V and J genes are TRBV2 and TRBJ2-3, with unresolved D. V lost 6 bases to trimming and J lost 2 bases, with 12 bases between them. CDR1 and CDR2 from the germline V gene are SNHLY and FYNNEI. The CDR3 covers 14 residues. The CDR3 DNA is TGTGCCAGCAGGGCAGTTATTACCACAGATACGCAGTATTTT. Amino acids: CASRAVITTDTQYF. Complete variable domain (other parts from reference TRBV2 and TRBJ2-3): EPEVTQTPSHQVTQMGQEVILRCVPISNHLYFYWYRQILGQKVEFLVSFYNNEISEKSEIFDDQFSVERPDGSNFTLKIRSTKLEDSAMYFCASRAVITTDTQYFGPGTRLTVL.

This clone was seen only a few times. The rearrangement joins TRBV7-9 to TRBJ2-3; a possible D gene is TRBD1 (6 bases). Germline V gives CDR1 SEHNR, CDR2 FQNEAQ (reference sequence). V lost 1 base to trimming and J lost 4 bases, with 12 bases between them. CDR3 length equals 15 residues. CDR3 sequence: CASSLGTVVSDTQYF. DNA for the CDR3: TGTGCCAGCAGCTTAGGGACAGTCGTTTCAGATACGCAGTATTTT.

The chain combines TRBV28 with TRBJ2-3; no clear D gene. V dropped 7 bases and J dropped 6 bases, with 11 bases sitting between them. Per the germline V gene, CDR1 is MDHEN and CDR2 is SYDVKM. The CDR3 is 12 residues long. CDR3 amino acids: CASTSGWDTQYF. The CDR3 nucleotides are TGTGCCAGCACTTCCGGCTGGGATACGCAGTATTTT.

This clone appeared a few times. The chain couples TRBV6-6 to TRBJ2-3; no clear D gene. Germline-derived CDR1 and CDR2 are MNHNY and SVGAGI (reference sequence). With 2 bases removed from V and 2 bases from J, the gap between germline ends came to 5 bases. This CDR3 region has 13 residues. CDR3 loop: CASSYDDTDTQYF. For the CDR3, the DNA is TGTGCCAGCAGTTACGACGACACAGATACGCAGTATTTT.

The rearrangement joins TRBV7-3 to TRBJ2-4; 10 nucleotides align to TRBD1. Trimming took 5 bases from V and 9 from J; bases not matched to a gene: 10. This CDR3 is 15 amino acids long. Germline V CDR1 and CDR2: SGHTA, FQGTGA. CDR3 coding DNA: TGTGCCAGCAGCCCCCGGGACAGGGGTACGGGCATTCAGTACTTC. Translation gives CASSPRDRGTGIQYF. Supplemented by reference TRBV7-3 and TRBJ2-4, the full variable domain reads GAGVSQTPSNKVTEKGKYVELRCDPISGHTALYWYRQSLGQGPEFLIYFQGTGAADDSGLPNDRFFAVRPEGSVSTLKIQRTERGDSAVYLCASSPRDRGTGIQYFGAGTRLSVL.

V usage is TRBV7-2 and J usage is TRBJ1-2; D call uncertain. Trimming removed 0 bases from V and 7 bases from J, with 9 bases in between. The germline CDR1 and CDR2 sequences are SGHTA and FQGNSA. The CDR3 spans 13 residues. CDR3 sequence (DNA): TGTGCCAGCAGCTTAGCTCTCCGGGGTGGCTACACCTTC. It specifies CASSLALRGGYTF.

This clone was seen more than once but under ten times. The chain joins TRBV30 to TRBJ2-1; 7 positions agree with TRBD1. CDR3 length equals 14 residues. Germline V gives CDR1 GTSNPN, CDR2 SVGIG (reference sequence). J was trimmed by 7 bases and V by 1 base; bases with no gene match: 7. The CDR3, as DNA: TGTGCCTGGAGTGGCTCCCTACAGGGGAATGAGCAGTTCTTC. This codes for CAWSGSLQGNEQFF.

This clone was counted between two and nine times. This chain joins TRBV7-2 and TRBJ2-7; 7 positions agree with TRBD2. Germline V gene lookup returns CDR1 SGHTA and CDR2 FQGNSA. V was clipped by 2 bases and J by 10 bases; unmatched bases: 2. This CDR3 comprises 11 residues. This chain's CDR3 is CASSLSGGQYF. The CDR3, as DNA: TGTGCCAGCAGCTTATCGGGGGGTCAGTACTTC.

The chain links TRBV7-8 to TRBJ2-1; D possibly corresponds to TRBD2 (6 bases). Per the germline V gene, CDR1 is SGHVS and CDR2 is FQNEAQ. V was trimmed by 5 bases and J by 0 bases, leaving 17 bases between them. The CDR3 covers 17 residues. CDR3 in DNA: TGTGCCAGCAGCATACGGGACTTCCTGAGCTCCTACAATGAGCAGTTCTTC. Residues: CASSIRDFLSSYNEQFF.

This clone was seen a few times. V gene TRBV7-2 combines with J gene TRBJ2-7, with a possible D match to TRBD1 (5 bases). Germline CDR1 reads SGHTA; CDR2 reads FQGNSA. Trimming left V 6 bases short and J 2 bases short, with 11 bases between. The CDR3 has 13 amino acids. Here the CDR3 reads CASSLSGTYEQYF. DNA of the CDR3: TGTGCCAGCAGTCTATCAGGGACCTACGAGCAGTACTTC.